The rows below give T cell receptor beta chains drawn from one sample of a study of human T cells and chemical hapten exposure. One entry per CDR3 protein results from TCRdb running MiXCR on the RACE reads. Of roughly 100,000 distinct CDR3 sequences in the sample, 7% to 10% were seen once. The specimen comprised whole blood, sampled in connection with sensitization to the hapten diphenylcyclopropenone (DPC). The receptors were gathered from a woman aged 40 to 50 with alopecia areata. Some clones in this sample may be carry-over from other donors' samples. CDR3s include the opening cysteine and the closing phenylalanine or tryptophan. The D gene is left open where the match is weak. For some rows the clone size is stated as once, few or many, or as a class when expanded; others skip it.

D	size	V	J	CDR3	DNA
NA	NA	TRBV6-5	TRBJ1-6	CASSRGSGEVDNSPLHF	TGTGCCAGCAGCAGGGGCTCAGGTGAAGTGGATAATTCACCCCTCCACTTT
NA	many	TRBV29-1	TRBJ2-5	CSFLWGETQYF	TGCAGCTTTCTATGGGGGGAGACCCAGTACTTC
TRBD2	many	TRBV28	TRBJ2-2	CASSPTGLGTGELFF	TGTGCCAGCAGTCCCACGGGACTAGGCACCGGGGAGCTGTTTTTT
TRBD2	many	TRBV7-7	TRBJ2-1	CASSLGTSGRNEQFF	TGTGCTAGCAGCTTAGGGACTAGCGGGAGGAATGAGCAGTTCTTC
NA	NA	TRBV9	TRBJ1-6	CASSAISTEDSPLHF	TGTGCCAGCAGCGCCATTTCCACGGAAGATTCACCCCTCCACTTT
TRBD2	many	TRBV27	TRBJ2-2	CASRVAGLGNTGELFF	TGTGCCAGCAGGGTAGCGGGCTTAGGTAACACCGGGGAGCTGTTTTTT
TRBD2	few	TRBV12-3/TRBV12-4	TRBJ2-1	CASSLRERNFGEQFF	TGTGCCAGCAGTTTGCGGGAGAGAAATTTCGGTGAGCAGTTCTTC
TRBD2	many	TRBV5-4	TRBJ2-7	CASSLAPRTSKVPYEQYF	TGTGCCAGCAGCTTGGCCCCCCGGACTAGCAAAGTCCCCTACGAGCAGTACTTC
NA	many	TRBV6-2/TRBV6-3	TRBJ1-2	CASKLNSGYFYGYTF	TGTGCCAGCAAGCTTAACAGCGGATACTTCTATGGCTACACCTTC
TRBD1	few	TRBV29-1	TRBJ2-3	CSVRQGADTQYF	TGCAGCGTACGACAGGGGGCTGATACGCAGTATTTT
NA	few	TRBV28	TRBJ1-2	CASSLGQPGTSLYYGYTF	TGTGCCAGCAGTTTGGGGCAACCCGGGACATCATTATACTATGGCTACACCTTC
TRBD2	NA	TRBV6-5	TRBJ2-1	CASSAGGQYNEQFF	TGTGCCAGCAGTGCGGGAGGTCAGTACAATGAGCAGTTCTTC
NA	NA	TRBV27	TRBJ2-3	CASSLVPADTQYF	TGTGCCAGCAGTTTAGTCCCGGCGGATACGCAGTATTTT
TRBD1	many	TRBV20-1	TRBJ2-6	CSAPRTGIGANVLTF	TGCAGTGCTCCTCGGACAGGGATTGGGGCCAACGTCCTGACTTTC
TRBD2	NA	TRBV18	TRBJ2-3	CASSPTSGRSTDTQYF	TGTGCCAGCTCACCGACTAGCGGGAGGAGCACAGATACGCAGTATTTT
NA	NA	TRBV28	TRBJ2-7	CASRGAELNYEQYF	TGTGCCAGCCGGGGGGCGGAACTGAACTACGAGCAGTACTTC